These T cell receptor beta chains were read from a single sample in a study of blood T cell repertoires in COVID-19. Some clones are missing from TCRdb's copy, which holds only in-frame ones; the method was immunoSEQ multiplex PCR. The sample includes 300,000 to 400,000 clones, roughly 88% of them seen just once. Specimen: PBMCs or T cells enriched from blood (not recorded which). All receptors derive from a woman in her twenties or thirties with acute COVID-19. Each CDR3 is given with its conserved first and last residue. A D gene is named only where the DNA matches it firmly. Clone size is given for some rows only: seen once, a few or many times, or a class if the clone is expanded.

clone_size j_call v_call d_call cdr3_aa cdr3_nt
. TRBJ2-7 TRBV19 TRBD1 CASNRGLGYEQYF TGTGCCAGTAACAGGGGGCTTGGGTACGAGCAGTACTTC
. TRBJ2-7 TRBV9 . CASSVPGEGSEQYF TGTGCCAGCAGCGTACCCGGAGAGGGAAGCGAGCAGTACTTC
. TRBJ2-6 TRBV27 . CASTYRQDSTGANVLTF TGTGCCAGCACCTACCGACAGGATTCAACTGGGGCCAACGTCCTGACTTTC
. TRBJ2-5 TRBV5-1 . CASSLFRERKETQYF TGCGCCAGCAGCCTCTTCCGGGAGCGGAAGGAGACCCAGTACTTC
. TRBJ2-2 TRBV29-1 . CSVAASGELFF TGCAGCGTTGCCGCTAGCGGGGAGCTGTTTTTT
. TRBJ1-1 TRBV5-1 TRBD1 CASSQIATGATEAFF TGCGCCAGCAGCCAAATTGCGACAGGGGCCACTGAAGCTTTCTTT
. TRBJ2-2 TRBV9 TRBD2 CASSPSGETGELFF TGTGCCAGCAGCCCAAGCGGGGAAACCGGGGAGCTGTTTTTT
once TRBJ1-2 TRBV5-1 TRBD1 CASSPRTGQNGYTF TGCGCCAGCAGCCCCAGGACAGGGCAGAATGGCTACACCTTC
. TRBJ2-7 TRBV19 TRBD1 CASSIRGTGVGEQYF TGTGCCAGTAGTATACGCGGGACAGGGGTAGGGGAGCAGTACTTC
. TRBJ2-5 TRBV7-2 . CASSSSGTPPETQYF TGTGCCAGCAGCTCTTCCGGGACTCCCCCAGAGACCCAGTACTTC
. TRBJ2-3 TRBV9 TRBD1 CASSVEGGTVPTDTQYF TGTGCCAGCAGCGTAGAAGGTGGGACAGTCCCCACAGATACGCAGTATTTT
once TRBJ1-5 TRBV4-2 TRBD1 CASSPAAPGGRGQPQHF TGTGCCAGCAGCCCGGCCGCCCCAGGGGGCCGGGGTCAGCCCCAGCATTTT
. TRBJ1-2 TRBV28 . CASSLGGGRVYGYTF TGTGCCAGCAGCCTTGGGGGGGGACGGGTCTATGGCTACACCTTC
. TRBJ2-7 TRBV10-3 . CAITRTPNYEQYF TGTGCCATCACTCGGACTCCTAACTACGAGCAGTACTTC
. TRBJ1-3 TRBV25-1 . CASSELYSHSGNTIYF TGTGCCAGCAGTGAATTGTACAGTCACTCTGGAAACACCATATATTTT
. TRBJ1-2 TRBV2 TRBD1 CASSERTGRGGYTF TGTGCCAGCAGTGAACGGACAGGGAGGGGTGGCTACACCTTC
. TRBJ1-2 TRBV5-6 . CASSFWGGDGYTF TGTGCCAGCAGCTTCTGGGGAGGGGATGGCTACACCTTC
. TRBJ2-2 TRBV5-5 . CASSLAGGRGGFGELFF TGTGCCAGCAGCTTGGCCGGGGGGCGGGGAGGATTCGGGGAGCTGTTTTTT
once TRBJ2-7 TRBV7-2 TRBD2 CASSPADRLAGYSYEQYF TGTGCCAGCAGCCCCGCCGACCGACTAGCGGGGTACTCCTACGAGCAGTACTTC
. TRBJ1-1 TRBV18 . CASSLWTEFNTEAFF TGTGCCAGCTCACTTTGGACAGAGTTTAACACTGAAGCTTTCTTT